What follows is one T cell receptor beta chain and its context. Trimming left V 0 bases short and J 5 bases short, with 10 bases between. CDR1 and CDR2 from the germline V gene are LNHDA and SQIVND (reference sequence). The CDR3 is 14 amino acids. The data were produced by immunoSEQ multiplex PCR, yet TCRdb's version contains in-frame clones alone and is incomplete. This sample has approximately 210,000 clones, with approximately 91% found just once. This sample was taken from a study of control samples from healthy donors and cancer patients. The J gene is TRBJ1-1, the V gene TRBV19, with D tentatively TRBD1 (6 bases). The TCR was taken from a man aged 25 to 45 in good health. The sequencing input was blood. Here the CDR3 reads CASSIDSRGTEAFF. Written as DNA, the CDR3 is TGTGCCAGTAGTATAGACTCAAGGGGGACTGAAGCTTTCTTT.